This is a list of T cell receptor beta chains from one sample in a study of T cell repertoires in cytomegalovirus infection. These receptors' targets are unknown. A single record per CDR3 protein comes from TCRdb applying MiXCR to the reads. The data show about half a million distinct CDR3 sequences, under 55% seen once. Sample: cultured PBMCs, taken from culture after CMV antigen stimulation. All receptors derive from a human donor in good health (CMV status not recorded). Some clones in this sample may be carry-over from other donors' samples. The CDR3 runs from the conserved cysteine through the conserved F or W. D genes are given only for firm matches. The size of a clone is reported for some rows only, either as once, few or many, or as a class for expanded clones.

V: TRBV12-3/TRBV12-4
J: TRBJ2-5
size: .
D: TRBD1
length: 13
DNA: TGTGCCAGCACGCAGGGGGCCCAAGAGACCCAGTACTTC
CDR3: CASTQGAQETQYF

V: TRBV5-4
J: TRBJ2-7
size: .
D: .
length: 13
DNA: TGTGCCAGCAGCTTGGGGATGGGCTACGAGCAGTACTTC
CDR3: CASSLGMGYEQYF

V: TRBV28
J: TRBJ2-2
size: once
D: TRBD2
length: 16
DNA: TGTGCCAGCTCAATAGCGGGGGCCGGGAGGGCCGGGGAGCTGTTTTTT
CDR3: CASSIAGAGRAGELFF

V: TRBV20-1
J: TRBJ2-4
size: .
D: .
length: 12
DNA: TGCAGTGCTAGTGTGCCCGACCCCGTTCAGTACTTC
CDR3: CSASVPDPVQYF

V: TRBV5-4
J: TRBJ2-2
size: few
D: .
length: 16
DNA: TGTGCCAGCAGCTTAAACGGGGGATCGAACACCGGGGAGCTGTTTTTT
CDR3: CASSLNGGSNTGELFF

V: TRBV4-2
J: TRBJ1-4
size: .
D: TRBD1
length: 16
DNA: TGTGCCAGCAGCCAAGCTTCGACAGGGACTAATGAAAAACTGTTTTTT
CDR3: CASSQASTGTNEKLFF

V: TRBV18
J: TRBJ2-7
size: .
D: .
length: 11
DNA: TGTGCCAGCTCACCGCCCTACGAGCAGTACTTC
CDR3: CASSPPYEQYF

V: TRBV12-3/TRBV12-4
J: TRBJ2-6
size: once
D: .
length: 18
DNA: TGTGCCAGCAGTCCGGTCCCAGGGATAGCCTCTGGGGCCAACGTCCTGACTTTC
CDR3: CASSPVPGIASGANVLTF

V: TRBV7-6
J: TRBJ1-4
size: .
D: .
length: 14
DNA: TGTGCCAGCAGCTTAGTCCAGGGGTTGGATAAACTGTTTTTT
CDR3: CASSLVQGLDKLFF

V: TRBV19
J: TRBJ2-2
size: few
D: .
length: 13
DNA: TGTGCCACCGTAGGGGCGAACACCGGGGAGCTGTTTTTT
CDR3: CATVGANTGELFF

V: TRBV7-2
J: TRBJ1-2
size: .
D: .
length: 13
DNA: TGTGCCAGCAGCTCGGAACAGAGATTTGGCTACACCTTC
CDR3: CASSSEQRFGYTF

V: TRBV6-1
J: TRBJ1-5
size: few
D: TRBD1
length: 14
DNA: TGTGCCAGCAGCCGGGACAGGGCCGATCAGCCCCAGCATTTT
CDR3: CASSRDRADQPQHF

V: TRBV7-9
J: TRBJ1-1
size: few
D: .
length: 13
DNA: TGTGCCAGCAGCTTAGTTTCCCGGACTGAAGCTTTCTTT
CDR3: CASSLVSRTEAFF

V: TRBV19
J: TRBJ1-2
size: .
D: .
length: 12
DNA: TGTGCCAGTAGCGCCGGGCAGTATGGCTACACCTTC
CDR3: CASSAGQYGYTF

V: TRBV2
J: TRBJ2-3
size: .
D: TRBD2
length: 13
DNA: TGTGCCAGCTTAGCGGGACACCAGGGTACGCAGTATTTT
CDR3: CASLAGHQGTQYF

V: TRBV19
J: TRBJ1-2
size: .
D: .
length: 14
DNA: TGTGCCAGTAACCGAGGGACGGCAAACTATGGCTACACCTTC
CDR3: CASNRGTANYGYTF

V: TRBV2
J: TRBJ2-7
size: .
D: .
length: 16
DNA: TGTGCCAGCAGTGAAGACTTGGGGCGAGGATACTACGAGCAGTACTTC
CDR3: CASSEDLGRGYYEQYF

V: TRBV7-2
J: TRBJ2-1
size: few
D: .
length: 14
DNA: TGTGCCAGCTGCCGTGGGGATTCCTACAATGAGCAGTTCTTC
CDR3: CASCRGDSYNEQFF

V: TRBV7-8
J: TRBJ2-1
size: .
D: .
length: 16
DNA: TGTGCCAGCAGCTTGGGGAGGCAGGGCCCTTCCAGTGAGCAGTTCTTC
CDR3: CASSLGRQGPSSEQFF

V: TRBV7-2
J: TRBJ2-7
size: few
D: .
length: 14
DNA: TGTGCCAGCAGCTCCCTGCGGGACCCTTACGAGCAGTACTTC
CDR3: CASSSLRDPYEQYF

V: TRBV7-8
J: TRBJ2-1
size: .
D: .
length: 14
DNA: TGTGCTTCCTCCACGGGGGACTCCTACAATGAGCAGTTCTTC
CDR3: CASSTGDSYNEQFF

V: TRBV7-8
J: TRBJ1-3
size: few
D: .
length: 14
DNA: TGTGCCACCGATACAGGGCAGCCCGGAAACACCATATATTTT
CDR3: CATDTGQPGNTIYF

V: TRBV7-2
J: TRBJ1-5
size: .
D: .
length: 13
DNA: TGTGCCAGCGCTCGGGACAGCAATCAGCCCCAGCATTTT
CDR3: CASARDSNQPQHF

V: TRBV6-6
J: TRBJ1-5
size: few
D: .
length: 14
DNA: TGTGCCAGCAGACTTCGGGGGAGCAATCAGCCCCAGCATTTT
CDR3: CASRLRGSNQPQHF